This T cell receptor (beta chain) was captured by sequencing in a study of neurological immune-mediated disorders (dated by TCRdb to about 2019). General notes on the study: Using UMI-based sequencing, the study compared peripheral blood TCR-beta repertoires from patients with HTLV-I-associated myelopathy (HAM/TSP), patients with multiple sclerosis, and healthy controls. The approximately 110 TCR-beta libraries included longitudinal samples, technical triplicates and paired sorted CD4+ and CD8+ T-cell subsets alongside PBMC samples. Of the approximately 70 subjects in the cohort, about 14 were HAM/TSP patients, some 35 were multiple sclerosis patients, and around 20 were healthy controls. Overall results and qualifications from the work: No identical CDR3 amino acid sequences were shared among expanded clones across subjects, suggesting private TCR-beta repertoires in all groups. The highest TCR clonal expansion was observed in HAM/TSP patients, whereas the lowest was observed in MS patients, even when compared with healthy controls.

Healthy controls were blood bank volunteers in Maryland, USA. Sorted-subset TCR libraries were prepared from approximately 1 million sorted CD4+ or CD8+ T cells. Peripheral blood was subjected to Ficoll-Hypaque density gradient centrifugation to isolate PBMCs, which were then cryopreserved in liquid nitrogen. Paired sorted CD4+ and CD8+ subsets came from healthy controls, HAM/TSP patients and MS patients. To synthesize cDNA, template-switch 5'RACE was performed with a primer carrying a 10-nucleotide random unique molecular identifier so that each TCR transcript was tagged. Every sequencing run yielded over 170 million TCR-beta sequences covering 15-18 subjects. The RNeasy kit was used for extraction of total RNA. TCR-beta VDJ regions were amplified with primers for the TCR constant region and the 5'RACE anchor, using the KAPA Real-time Library Amplification kit. Sample indexes and Illumina adaptors were added in a first PCR, and a second PCR then increased library yield. After Ampure bead purification, the TCR product of roughly 650 bp was size-selected on a 2% E-gel SizeSelection system. Before pooling, library quality was checked on a Bioanalyzer, concentration was measured with Qubit, and libraries were quantified with the Kapa Library Quantification kit. An Illumina HiSeq 2500 was used to sequence the libraries paired-end at 2 x 150 bp. To increase sequence diversity, 25-30% phiX was spiked into each library pool. Per the source publication's procedure: Quality-filtered reads were processed with the UMI-based MiGEC pipeline, which removed over 75% of raw TCR sequences during error correction. VDJ genes were aligned to IMGT germline references, and clonotypes were defined by unique CDR3 amino acid sequence plus V-J genes. Clonal expansion, Shannon diversity and CDR3 relatedness were evaluated with VDJtools (CalcPairwiseDistances, ClusterSamples), while phylogenetic trees were built in CLCbio workbench. Clones with at least 8 unique UMIs were defined as expanded, with this threshold being based on coefficient-of-variation modelling across technical triplicates. TCRdb reprocessing: public reads trimmed at Q25 with fastp, clones called with MiXCR, in-frame beta chains kept. Each entry is one CDR3 protein sequence, shown with its most common DNA and genes. None of the V and J calls come from the authors' own analysis; TCRdb made them. The sample table lists 44,000 or so distinct CDR3 sequences, about 6% of them with a count of one. The ten largest clonotypes hold 0.57% of the sample.

This clonotype was picked up many times. No antigen is known for it. Nothing much larger sits one base from this clone, and base qualities are not available. The source is a woman aged 40 to 50 in good health. The sequencing input was CD4+ T cells from blood.

The nucleotide sequence is given as TGTGCCAGCAGTTATACAGGCAAAGAGACCCAGTACTTC. This yields the protein CASSYTGKETQYF. The V and J genes are TRBV6-2 or TRBV6-3 and TRBJ2-5, and perhaps TRBD1 as D gene, on 5 matching bases. Trimming removed 3 bases from V and 3 bases from J, leaving 8 bases between the germline ends. The CDR3 holds 13 amino acids from the cysteine to the phenylalanine. The DNA shown is the 39-base CDR3, in frame from base 1. CDR1 and CDR2 are drawn from the germline V gene: MNHEY, SVGEGT.